This TCR beta chain is drawn from a study of cytomegalovirus exposure and HLA in healthy donors. Study conclusions and caveats: HLA allele associations emerged for about 18,000 TCR beta sequences in a later analysis, at 0.05 false discovery rate. Later genetic work tied a missense DCLRE1C variant to beta-chain V and J trimming.

13 Jbeta primers and 60 Vbeta primers were used for the PCR. The method was immunoSEQ multiplex PCR; TCRdb's version includes in-frame clones alone and lacks a portion of them. This sample yields 140,000 or so clones, of which just over 70% are seen a single time; approximately 1.6% belongs to the top ten. This clone was counted a few times. The antigen is undetermined. The CDR3 totals 15 residues. V lost 8 bases and J 0 bases, leaving 11 bases between the germline ends. Germline V gene data show CDR1 as MNHNS and CDR2 as SASEGT. The TCR was taken from a woman in her twenties or thirties in good health and CMV-seronegative. Sequenced material: PBMCs. V is TRBV6-1 and J is TRBJ1-6, with D perhaps TRBD1 (5 bases). The CDR3: CASDPRGSYNSPLHF. The CDR3 region has the DNA TGTGCCAGCGACCCTAGGGGCTCCTATAATTCACCCCTCCACTTT.